Listed below are T cell receptor beta chains from one sample, sequenced in a study of response to subunit inactivated influenza vaccine. TCRdb re-derived calls from the RT-PCR reads in MiXCR, one entry per CDR3 protein. This table has about 170,000 distinct CDR3 sequences, about 12% appearing once. These data also featured in a second study, about T cells expressing NK-cell markers.

The material sequenced was CD8+ T cells sorted from PBMCs, taken about 13 days after vaccination. Receptors originate from a man in his fifties or sixties who received an inactivated influenza vaccine. Each CDR3 is given with its conserved first and last residue. Each record gives: CDR3 protein, J gene, V gene.

cdr3_aa: CSGDTLKSSDTQYF
j_call: TRBJ2-3
v_call: TRBV20-1

cdr3_aa: CSASEQGSYSNQPQHF
j_call: TRBJ1-5
v_call: TRBV20-1

cdr3_aa: CASSEIPQGGGRGIQYF
j_call: TRBJ2-4
v_call: TRBV2

cdr3_aa: CASSLTGHEQYF
j_call: TRBJ2-7
v_call: TRBV27

cdr3_aa: CASSQDRRTGDNEQFF
j_call: TRBJ2-1
v_call: TRBV3-1

cdr3_aa: CASSSPTGGNEQFF
j_call: TRBJ2-1
v_call: TRBV12-3/TRBV12-4

cdr3_aa: CSVEGPGGGAFF
j_call: TRBJ1-1
v_call: TRBV29-1

cdr3_aa: CASSPTNTEQFF
j_call: TRBJ2-1
v_call: TRBV3-1

cdr3_aa: CASSQGPLNTEAFF
j_call: TRBJ1-1
v_call: TRBV4-3

cdr3_aa: CASSRSGTYEQYF
j_call: TRBJ2-7
v_call: TRBV7-9

cdr3_aa: CASSTHMKGKPRETQYF
j_call: TRBJ2-5
v_call: TRBV27